One sample yielded the 14 T cell receptor beta chains listed below, sequenced in a study of graft-versus-host responses after intestinal transplantation. Sequencing was performed with immunoSEQ multiplex PCR; in TCRdb, only in-frame clones are kept and a portion is missing. The profile covers about 18,000 clones, with 38% appearing a single time and 0.9% taken by the ten largest. Sample: alloreactive CD4+ T cells from a mixed lymphocyte reaction culture, taken before intestinal transplant. Subset defined: CFSE-low proliferating T cells sorted from approximately six-day pre-transplant mixed lymphocyte reaction (GvH or HvG direction). Every receptor here comes from a human patient who received an intestinal transplant.

The chain links TRBV7-6 to TRBJ1-1, with D possibly TRBD1 on 6 matching bases. Germline V gene sequence: CDR1 SGHVS, CDR2 FNYEAQ. V lost 4 bases and J lost 1, with 13 bases in between. The CDR3 contains 15 residues. The CDR3 sequence is CASSSTRGGNTEAFF. CDR3 bases: TGTGCCAGCAGCTCCACCAGGGGTGGGAACACTGAAGCTTTCTTT.

The chain recombines TRBV19 with TRBJ1-2; no reliable D call. Germline V gene lookup returns CDR1 LNHDA and CDR2 SQIVND (reference sequence). This CDR3 is built from 14 residues. V was cut by 0 bases and J by 1 base, with 6 bases left in between. The chain's CDR3 is CASSIDHGNYGYTF. The CDR3 DNA reads TGTGCCAGTAGTATAGATCACGGTAACTATGGCTACACCTTC. Combining the CDR3 with reference TRBV19 and TRBJ1-2 gives the whole variable domain DGGITQSPKYLFRKEGQNVTLSCEQNLNHDAMYWYRQDPGQGLRLIYYSQIVNDFQKGDIAEGYSVSREKKESFPLTVTSAQKNPTAFYLCASSIDHGNYGYTFGSGTRLTVV.

This clone occurred a few times. This rearrangement joins TRBV6-9 to TRBJ1-2; weak D call: TRBD1 (6 bases). Germline lookup yields CDR1 MNHGY and CDR2 SVAAGI. With 5 bases removed from V and 0 bases from J, the gap between germline ends came to 16 bases. This CDR3 is 16 amino acids long. The CDR3 region is CASSPGTRSPNYGYTF. The CDR3 nucleotides read TGTGCCAGCAGTCCCGGGACACGCTCCCCTAACTATGGCTACACCTTC.

This clone showed up just once. In DNA, the CDR3 is TGTGCCAGCAGGGGAGCCATGAACACTGAAGCTTTCTTT. Translated, it gives CASRGAMNTEAFF. The J gene is TRBJ1-1, the V gene TRBV2; D is undetermined. V was clipped by 6 bases and J by 0 bases, with 8 bases between them. This CDR3 is 13 amino acids long. Looked up from germline, CDR1 is SNHLY and CDR2 is FYNNEI. Full variable domain (rest looked up from reference TRBV2 and TRBJ1-1): EPEVTQTPSHQVTQMGQEVILRCVPISNHLYFYWYRQILGQKVEFLVSFYNNEISEKSEIFDDQFSVERPDGSNFTLKIRSTKLEDSAMYFCASRGAMNTEAFFGQGTRLTVV.

The chain links TRBV18 to TRBJ1-3; no firm D call. Germline loops: CDR1 KGHSH, CDR2 LQKENI. The CDR3 runs to 15 residues. The V end lost 1 base, the J end lost 0 bases, and 7 bases lay between the germline ends. DNA for the CDR3: TGTGCCAGCTCACCACGGGTCAGCTCTGGAAACACCATATATTTT. It yields the protein CASSPRVSSGNTIYF.

This chain connects TRBV5-1 to TRBJ2-3; maybe TRBD1 (6 bases). V lost 0 bases, J lost 4 bases, and 9 bases lay in between. This CDR3 is 14 amino acids long. CDR1 and CDR2 (germline): SGHRS, YFSETQ. CDR3 sequence: CASSLARGADTQYF. Written as DNA, the CDR3 is TGCGCCAGCAGCTTGGCCAGGGGCGCAGATACGCAGTATTTT.

This clone was recorded a few times. J is TRBJ2-1 and V is TRBV11-3, with 9 positions matching TRBD1. Germline CDR1 reads SGHNT; CDR2 reads YENEEA. The CDR3 extends over 15 amino acids. Trimming removed 1 base from V and 8 bases from J; junction bases left unmatched: 6. This CDR3 is CASSLGTGVFDEQFF. Written as DNA, the CDR3 is TGTGCCAGCAGCTTAGGGACAGGGGTTTTCGATGAGCAGTTCTTC.

The gene calls are TRBV6-5 and TRBJ1-2, with 10 bases lining up with TRBD1. J gave up 2 bases and V 4 bases, and 1 base lay outside the gene matches. CDR1 is MNHEY, CDR2 SVGAGI, per germline. The CDR3 has 14 amino acids. DNA for the CDR3: TGTGCCAGCAGTTTGGGACAGGGGAACTATGGCTACACCTTC. Protein product: CASSLGQGNYGYTF.

V and J are TRBV19 and TRBJ1-2, with D perhaps matching TRBD1 (5 bases). The germline gives CDR1 LNHDA, CDR2 SQIVND (reference sequence). V was trimmed by 7 bases and J by 7 bases, leaving 19 bases between them. The CDR3 sequence is 14 residues long. The CDR3 is CASTLPRGAGGYTF. Here the CDR3 DNA reads TGTGCCAGTACCCTCCCTAGAGGGGCAGGTGGCTACACCTTC.

There are a few counts of this clone. The gene calls are TRBV7-2 and TRBJ2-1; the match to TRBD2 covers 7 bases. CDR1 is SGHTA, CDR2 FQGNSA, per germline. This CDR3 comprises 14 residues. J lost 9 bases, V lost 3 bases, and 8 bases had no gene match. The CDR3 protein is CASSFSPGGGEQFF. DNA for the CDR3: TGTGCCAGCAGCTTCTCTCCGGGAGGCGGTGAGCAGTTCTTC.

This clone was counted only a few times. V usage is TRBV5-4 and J usage is TRBJ1-2, with a weak D call TRBD1 (6 bases). Germline CDR1 and CDR2: SGHNT and YYREEE (reference sequence). Trimming shortened V by 4 bases and J by 8 bases, and 24 bases separated the two germline ends. The CDR3 consists of 16 residues. The CDR3 is CASSPEPTRGAGGYTF. The CDR3 DNA is TGTGCCAGCAGCCCTGAGCCGACGCGGGGGGCCGGAGGCTACACCTTC. The full variable domain, in which reference TRBV5-4 and TRBJ1-2 provide the parts outside the CDR3, is ETGVTQSPTHLIKTRGQQVTLRCSSQSGHNTVSWYQQALGQGPQFIFQYYREEENGRGNFPPRFSGLQFPNYSSELNVNALELDDSALYLCASSPEPTRGAGGYTFGSGTRLTVV.

The chain couples TRBV5-1 to TRBJ2-7; D may be TRBD2 (6 bases). The CDR3 sequence is 17 residues long. Germline CDR1 and CDR2: SGHRS and YFSETQ. Trimming took 1 base from V and 6 from J, leaving 23 bases between them. The CDR3 DNA sequence: TGCGCCAGCAGCTTGACAGGAGGTGGCGGGGCACGCCGCGAGCAGTACTTC. The encoded protein is CASSLTGGGGARREQYF.

The J gene is TRBJ2-7, the V gene TRBV27; D is perhaps TRBD2 (6 bases). The CDR3 is 14 amino acids. From germline, CDR1 is MNHEY and CDR2 SMNVEV (reference sequence). The V gene lost 7 bases and the J gene lost 3 bases, with 16 bases spanning the gap. The CDR3 region has the DNA TGTGCCAGCACCGCTTCCGGGGGAATCTACGAGCAGTACTTC. Encoded protein: CASTASGGIYEQYF.

V and J are TRBV5-1 and TRBJ1-1; D is uncertain. CDR1 is SGHRS, CDR2 YFSETQ, per germline. The CDR3 length is 12 residues. Between the trimmed V and J ends, which lost 0 bases and 5 bases, there was a span of 5 bases. CDR3 residues: CASSLEQTEAFF. The CDR3 coding sequence is TGCGCCAGCAGCTTGGAGCAGACTGAAGCTTTCTTT.